One sample yielded the 32 T cell receptor beta chains listed below, sequenced in a study of human T cells and chemical hapten exposure. Time point defined: patch test 1, 2 weeks after DPC sensitization. The treatment is: therapeutic diphenylcyclopropenone sensitization with weekly scalp DPC. Researchers extracted total RNA from unfractionated whole blood. Using its own MiXCR run on the RACE reads, TCRdb lists one record per CDR3 protein. Of some 38,000 distinct CDR3 sequences in the sample, more than 6% are singletons; the top ten hold roughly 9.5%. The sample consisted of whole blood, taken in connection with sensitization to the hapten diphenylcyclopropenone (DPC). Every receptor here comes from a woman between 25 and 40 years old with alopecia areata. Some clones in this sample may be carry-over from other donors' samples.

The chain employs TRBV12-3 or TRBV12-4 and TRBJ1-5, with D unclear. The CDR3 loop spans 12 amino acids. Trimming left V 0 bases short and J 6 bases short, with 3 bases between. The CDR3 DNA sequence: TGTGCCAGCAGTTTAGCGGGTCAGCCCCAGCATTTT. The encoded protein is CASSLAGQPQHF.

There are many counts of this clonotype. The chain has TRBV21-1 and TRBJ2-7; whether TRBD1, the table's D call, matches the DNA was not checked. TRBV21-1 is flagged as a pseudogene. The CDR3 is 18 residues long. The CDR3 region has the DNA TGTGCCAGCAGCAGAGAGAAACTCCCGGGACGAGGTAGTGGCGAGCAGTACTTC. This codes for CASSREKLPGRGSGEQYF.

This clonotype was observed a few times. V gene TRBV5-5 combines with J gene TRBJ1-2; unclear D gene. Germline lookup yields CDR1 SGHKS and CDR2 YYEKEE (reference sequence). The CDR3 is 13 residues long. V was trimmed by 3 bases and J by 4 bases, leaving 10 bases between them. The CDR3 here is CASSYRQVYGYTF. The CDR3 DNA reads as TGTGCCAGCAGCTACCGTCAGGTCTATGGCTACACCTTC.

In its sample, this clonotype was seen many times. V and J are TRBV20-1 and TRBJ2-1; 14 nucleotides line up with TRBD2. Trimming at V came to 0 bases and at J to 4 bases, leaving 5 bases not matched to a gene. In germline, CDR1 is DFQATT, CDR2 SNEGSKA (reference sequence). The CDR3 is made up of 17 amino acids. The CDR3 coding sequence is TGCAGTGCTAGAGAGGGACTAGCGGGGGTCCTTTACAATGAGCAGTTCTTC. It specifies CSAREGLAGVLYNEQFF.

This clonotype was seen a few times. V is TRBV12-3 or TRBV12-4 and J is TRBJ2-2; weak D call: TRBD1 (6 bases). V was pared by 8 bases and J by 3 bases, with 16 bases between. CDR3 length equals 15 residues. The CDR3 DNA sequence: TGTGCCAGCGGTTCCAACAGGGTCCACACCGGGGAGCTGTTTTTT. Protein sequence: CASGSNRVHTGELFF.

The rearrangement uses TRBV5-4 and TRBJ2-7, with 9 bases fitting TRBD1. Germline trimming cut 0 bases from V and 1 base from J; bases unmatched to any gene: 2. The CDR3 length is 15 residues. In germline, CDR1 is SGHNT, CDR2 YYREEE (reference sequence). The CDR3 nucleotides are TGTGCCAGCAGCTTGGACGGGACAGGGTCCTACGAGCAGTACTTC. Its translation is CASSLDGTGSYEQYF.

This clonotype turned up a few times. This chain uses TRBV19 with TRBJ2-3; D is unresolved. CDR1 is LNHDA and CDR2 is SQIVND in the germline V gene (reference sequence). This CDR3 comprises 12 residues. Deletions cut 5 bases from V and 7 bases from J, with 10 bases between. The CDR3 region is CASSDLGYTQYF. The CDR3 nucleotides are TGTGCCAGTAGTGACCTGGGGTATACGCAGTATTTT.

The chain is built from TRBV28 and TRBJ2-7; no clear D. This CDR3 region has 11 residues. Deletions cut 5 bases from V and 5 bases from J, with 7 bases between. The germline CDR1 and CDR2 sequences are MDHEN and SYDVKM. CDR3 loop: CASSTPHEQYF. DNA for the CDR3: TGTGCCAGCAGTACCCCCCACGAGCAGTACTTC.

In this sample, this clonotype turned up many times. The chain combines TRBV6-1 with TRBJ2-3; D is uncertain. The CDR3 has 14 residues. V dropped 1 base and J dropped 2 bases, with 7 bases sitting between them. The germline V gene encodes CDR1 MNHNS and CDR2 SASEGT. The CDR3 DNA is TGTGCCAGCAGTGAAGGAGGATTCACAGATACGCAGTATTTT. It codes for CASSEGGFTDTQYF.

This clonotype was counted ten times or more. The chain recombines TRBV6-2 or TRBV6-3 with TRBJ2-3; D is possibly TRBD1 or TRBD2 (6 bases each). V lost 5 bases and J 3 bases, leaving 15 bases between the germline ends. CDR3 length equals 15 residues. Germline V gene data show CDR1 as MNHEY and CDR2 as SVGEGT. CDR3: CASSLWGAWTDTQYF. CDR3 nucleotides: TGTGCCAGCAGTCTCTGGGGGGCCTGGACAGATACGCAGTATTTT.

The chain combines TRBV2 with TRBJ2-1; maybe TRBD1 (6 bases). The CDR3 runs to 15 residues. Germline CDR1 and CDR2: SNHLY and FYNNEI. Trimming removed 4 bases at V and 2 bases at J, with 12 bases between. The CDR3: CASSGQDGAYNEQFF. CDR3 bases: TGTGCCAGCAGTGGACAGGACGGGGCCTACAATGAGCAGTTCTTC.

This clonotype appeared many times. The J gene is TRBJ2-6, the V gene TRBV29-1, with D unresolved. The CDR3 runs to 13 residues. Germline V CDR1 and CDR2: SQVTM, ANQGSEA. The V end was cut by 5 bases, the J end by 5 bases, with 10 bases between. CDR3 DNA: TGCAGCGTTTCTGAGTCCAGGGCCAACGTCCTGACTTTC. Its protein product is CSVSESRANVLTF.

This chain links TRBV7-9 with TRBJ1-5; possibly TRBD1 for D (5 bases). CDR1 is SEHNR, CDR2 FQNEAQ, per germline (reference sequence). The CDR3 totals 15 residues. Trimming removed 5 bases from V and 4 bases from J, with 15 bases in between. The CDR3 region has the DNA TGTGCCAGCAGCCGGTACGGGGACGGAAATCAGCCCCAGCATTTT. Its protein product is CASSRYGDGNQPQHF.

The V gene is TRBV20-1, the J gene TRBJ1-2; D is perhaps TRBD1 (6 bases). CDR1 is DFQATT and CDR2 is SNEGSKA in the germline V gene (reference sequence). This CDR3 region has 13 residues. V was cut by 6 bases and J by 4 bases, with 15 bases left in between. CDR3 DNA: TGCAGTGCCACGACAGGTCGGAGCTATGGCTACACCTTC. Protein sequence: CSATTGRSYGYTF.

There are a few counts of this clonotype. The chain couples TRBV14 to TRBJ1-6, with 7 bases that match TRBD1. Germline values: CDR1 SGHDN, CDR2 FVKESK. The trim removed 2 bases at V and 4 bases at J, leaving 2 bases unmatched. The CDR3 is 15 residues long. For the CDR3, the DNA is TGTGCCAGCAGCCAAATGACAGGGTATAATTCACCCCTCCACTTT. It codes for CASSQMTGYNSPLHF.

This clonotype appeared many times. V usage is TRBV9 and J usage is TRBJ2-1; TRBD1 matches 10 bases. The germline V gene encodes CDR1 SGDLS and CDR2 YYNGEE. The J segment lost 8 bases and the V segment lost 2 bases, leaving 13 bases of the junction unmatched. There are 17 residues in the CDR3. CDR3 sequence: CASSVRQGAGGVDEQFF. The CDR3 DNA reads as TGTGCCAGCAGCGTCAGACAGGGGGCCGGCGGGGTCGATGAGCAGTTCTTC.

The rearrangement links TRBV2 to TRBJ1-2; TRBD1 matches 7 bases. The germline V gene has CDR1 SNHLY and CDR2 FYNNEI. CDR3 length: 14 residues. Trimming took 4 bases from V and 5 from J; bases not matched to a gene: 7. CDR3 sequence: CASSGAGTDYGYTF. In DNA form, the CDR3 reads TGTGCCAGCAGTGGCGCCGGGACAGATTATGGCTACACCTTC.

In this sample, this clonotype turned up many times. CDR3 in DNA: TGTGCCAGCAGTGAATTCGGGATCACCGAGCAGTACTTC. Its protein is CASSEFGITEQYF. The chain combines TRBV6-1 with TRBJ2-7; D is perhaps TRBD2 (5 bases). In germline, CDR1 is MNHNS, CDR2 SASEGT. The CDR3 has 13 residues. V dropped 2 bases and J dropped 6 bases, with 11 bases sitting between them.

In this sample, this clonotype turned up a few times. The chain combines TRBV11-1 with TRBJ1-6; D is unresolved. Germline V gene sequence: CDR1 SGHAT, CDR2 FQDESV (reference sequence). This CDR3 comprises 14 residues. V gave up 6 bases and J gave up 5 bases, with 11 bases separating them. DNA for the CDR3: TGTGCCAGCAGACGCCTGACTAATAATTCACCCCTCCACTTT. This translates into CASRRLTNNSPLHF.

In its sample, this clonotype was seen many times. This rearrangement joins TRBV3-1 to TRBJ2-7; 11 bases are a match to TRBD1. The ends lost 4 bases at V and 4 bases at J; junction bases unmatched: 9. CDR1 is LGHDT and CDR2 is YNNKEL in the germline V gene (reference sequence). The CDR3 has 16 amino acids. DNA of the CDR3: TGTGCCAGCAGCCCTCAAGGGACAGGGGGTAGATACGAGCAGTACTTC. Its translation: CASSPQGTGGRYEQYF.

This chain uses TRBV19 with TRBJ1-5; no clear D gene. Germline values: CDR1 LNHDA, CDR2 SQIVND (reference sequence). The CDR3 loop spans 14 amino acids. Trimming took 6 bases from V and 6 from J, leaving 15 bases between them. CDR3 residues: CASSNRQARQPQHF. In DNA form, the CDR3 reads TGTGCCAGTAGCAACAGACAAGCCCGTCAGCCCCAGCATTTT.

In the case of this clonotype: A read error is possible here, since a much larger clone lies one base away. This chain connects TRBV20-1 to TRBJ1-2, with a possible D match to TRBD1 (6 bases). V was clipped by 7 bases and J by 9 bases, with 21 bases between them. CDR3 length equals 13 residues. Per germline, CDR1 DFQATT and CDR2 SNEGSKA (reference sequence). CDR3 bases: TGCAGTGTCCCCGAACAGGGAGGTCGGAGCTACACCTTC. This encodes CSVPEQGGRSYTF.

This clonotype has only a few counts. V is TRBV27 and J is TRBJ1-6; a possible D gene is TRBD1 (6 bases). This CDR3 spans 14 amino acids. V lost 3 bases, J lost 9 bases, and 12 bases lay in between. Germline CDR1 is MNHEY and CDR2 is SMNVEV (reference sequence). The CDR3 loop reads CASSLGGLGSPLHF. CDR3 in DNA: TGTGCCAGCAGTTTGGGGGGGCTTGGTTCACCCCTCCACTTT.

The table lists this clonotype with a few counts. V and J are TRBV28 and TRBJ2-3; unclear D gene. The CDR3 runs to 13 residues. In germline, CDR1 is MDHEN, CDR2 SYDVKM. V dropped 3 bases and J dropped 2 bases, with 6 bases sitting between them. This CDR3 is CASSLGPTDTQYF. In DNA, the CDR3 is TGTGCCAGCAGTTTGGGCCCCACAGATACGCAGTATTTT.

This clonotype has more than one count but fewer than ten. This chain uses TRBV7-2 with TRBJ2-3; D call uncertain. V lost 5 bases to trimming and J lost 4 bases, with 10 bases between them. Per the germline V gene, CDR1 is SGHTA and CDR2 is FQGNSA. The CDR3 is 13 amino acids. The CDR3 sequence: CASSRELADTQYF. The CDR3 nucleotides are TGTGCCAGCAGCCGCGAGTTGGCAGATACGCAGTATTTT.

This clonotype has only a few counts. The rearrangement links TRBV20-1 to TRBJ1-2; D not certain. The CDR3 has 13 residues. The germline gives CDR1 DFQATT, CDR2 SNEGSKA (reference sequence). The V end lost 4 bases, the J end lost 4 bases, and 13 bases lay between the germline ends. The CDR3 spells CSATALGSYGYTF. CDR3 DNA: TGCAGTGCTACCGCATTAGGGAGCTATGGCTACACCTTC.

The sample holds a few counts of this clonotype. The gene calls are TRBV10-3 and TRBJ2-3; D perhaps matches TRBD2 (7 bases). Germline V gene lookup returns CDR1 ENHRY and CDR2 SYGVKD. V shed 3 bases and J shed 3 bases, with 19 bases lying between them. The CDR3 has 17 residues. The CDR3 DNA follows: TGTGCCATCAGTGATGGCCTAGGCGGGGGCCGGACAGATACGCAGTATTTT. This codes for CAISDGLGGGRTDTQYF.

The table lists this clonotype with many counts. The chain uses TRBV7-7 and TRBJ2-3; 9 bases agree with TRBD1. Looked up from germline, CDR1 is SSHAT and CDR2 is FNYEAQ (reference sequence). The CDR3 totals 12 residues. With 5 bases clipped from V and 13 bases from J, the junction kept 7 bases outside the gene matches. The CDR3: CASSPDRGRKYF. The CDR3 DNA reads as TGTGCCAGCAGCCCCGACAGGGGGAGGAAGTATTTT.

This clonotype has ten or more counts. The genes are TRBV29-1 and TRBJ2-7; 11 bases align to TRBD2. Per germline, CDR1 SQVTM and CDR2 ANQGSEA. This CDR3 has 14 amino acids. V dropped 3 bases and J dropped 6; count of bases not matched to a gene: 7. This CDR3 is CSVDTSGGLGEQYF. The CDR3 coding sequence is TGCAGCGTTGATACTAGCGGGGGCCTCGGCGAGCAGTACTTC.

There are a few counts of this clonotype. The chain recombines TRBV12-3 or TRBV12-4 with TRBJ1-6; TRBD1 might be the D (6 bases). The CDR3 is 15 residues long. Trimming pared 6 bases from V and 6 bases from J, leaving 15 bases between. CDR3 amino acids: CASRFRDTLNSPLHF. The CDR3, as DNA: TGTGCCAGCAGATTCCGGGACACTCTTAATTCACCCCTCCACTTT.

Comment on this clonotype: This may come from a read error, since a much larger clone is one base off. The gene calls are TRBV4-1 and TRBJ1-6; 9 nucleotides align to TRBD1. The CDR3 spans 13 residues. Per germline, CDR1 MGHRA and CDR2 YSYEKL. The CDR3 reads CVSSGQGNSPLHF. CDR3 coding DNA: TGCGTCAGCAGCGGACAGGGGAATTCACCCCTCCACTTT.

The rearrangement joins TRBV19 to TRBJ1-1; D is unresolved. In germline, CDR1 is LNHDA, CDR2 SQIVND (reference sequence). The CDR3 runs to 13 residues. V lost 7 bases, J lost 5 bases, and 14 bases lay in between. The CDR3 DNA is TGTGCCAGTACCAAAGACCCGGGAACTGAAGCTTTCTTT. Translation gives CASTKDPGTEAFF.